This T cell receptor beta chain was retrieved from a study of shared clonotypes between healthy human individuals. Across the whole study: Serving as donors were a couple of women and a few men, whose ages spanned 18 to 49.

CDR1 and CDR2 (germline): MGHDK, SYGVNS. The length of the CDR3 is 13 residues. Trimming left V 2 bases short and J 6 bases short, with 8 bases between. Roughly 280 ng DNA, tens of thousands of T cell genomes, went into unsorted PBMC replicate PCRs. TCRdb's copy holds only in-frame clones and misses some; the assay was immunoSEQ multiplex PCR. The sample holds hundreds of thousands of clones, approximately 80% seen once. This clone occurred once. A far larger clone differs by one base, so this is likely a read error. Sequencing was done on a sample of PBMCs. This chain uses TRBV25-1 with TRBJ1-3, with D possibly matching TRBD1 (5 bases). This sequence was found in a woman aged 35 to 49 in good health. Some clones in this sample may be carry-over from other donors' samples. The CDR3 reads CASSEQGENTIYF. In DNA, the CDR3 is TGTGCCAGCAGTGAACAGGGTGAAAACACCATATATTTT.